What follows are 22 T cell receptor beta chains derived from one specimen sequenced in a study of OX40 agonist ivuxolimab in advanced cancers. Libraries were prepared by immunoSEQ multiplex PCR; TCRdb keeps only in-frame clonotypes and omits some of them. The sample carries 60,000 or so clones, approximately 86% recorded once. Sequencing used CD4+ or CD8+ T cells sorted from blood, obtained in a trial of the OX40 agonist ivuxolimab. These receptors were taken from an adult with an advanced solid tumor such as melanoma, head and neck, liver or kidney cancer.

The rearrangement uses TRBV19 and TRBJ2-3; 14 bases agree with TRBD2. The CDR3 is 15 amino acids. Germline CDR1 and CDR2: LNHDA and SQIVND (reference sequence). V was clipped by 5 bases and J by 8 bases; unmatched bases: 6. As DNA, the CDR3 is TGTGCCAGTAGTGTCGGACTAGCGGGAGGCGGTACGCAGTATTTT. It is translated as CASSVGLAGGGTQYF.

The V gene is TRBV28, the J gene TRBJ1-1; D unclear. V lost 7 bases to trimming and J lost 4 bases, with 13 bases between them. Per the germline V gene, CDR1 is MDHEN and CDR2 is SYDVKM. The CDR3 has 13 amino acids. In DNA form, the CDR3 reads TGTGCCAGCATTTTTTCTGGGTCCACTGAAGCTTTCTTT. Protein product: CASIFSGSTEAFF.

The rearrangement joins TRBV4-1 to TRBJ1-1; D is undetermined. V gave up 2 bases and J gave up 4 bases, with 14 bases separating them. The CDR3 loop spans 15 amino acids. Per the germline V gene, CDR1 is MGHRA and CDR2 is YSYEKL. DNA of the CDR3: TGCGCCAGCAGCCAAAGTCATTACACGGGCACTGAAGCTTTCTTT. It is translated as CASSQSHYTGTEAFF.

The J gene is TRBJ1-5, the V gene TRBV4-3, with D unresolved. The ends were cut back, 2 bases at V and 6 bases at J, with 17 bases in the middle. This CDR3 contains 16 residues. CDR1 LGHNA and CDR2 YSLEER come from the germline V gene. CDR3: CASSQWVAAEGQPQHF. The CDR3 DNA follows: TGCGCCAGCAGCCAATGGGTGGCAGCGGAGGGTCAGCCCCAGCATTTT.

The chain is built from TRBV30 and TRBJ2-7; D may be TRBD1 (6 bases). The CDR3 extends over 13 amino acids. Germline V gene data show CDR1 as GTSNPN and CDR2 as SVGIG (reference sequence). Trimming stripped 2 bases from V and 0 bases from J, with 8 bases between. CDR3 loop: CAWSRDNSYEQYF. The CDR3 coding sequence is TGTGCCTGGAGTCGGGACAACTCCTACGAGCAGTACTTC.

J is TRBJ2-7 and V is TRBV27; TRBD2 aligns across 7 bases. The ends lost 5 bases at V and 4 bases at J; junction bases unmatched: 11. The length of the CDR3 is 15 residues. CDR1 is MNHEY, CDR2 SMNVEV, per germline (reference sequence). In DNA, the CDR3 is TGTGCCAGCAGTCGCCGGGACTATGCTAGGTACGAGCAGTACTTC. This encodes CASSRRDYARYEQYF.

The gene calls are TRBV28 and TRBJ1-1; D unclear. V lost 11 bases and J 1 base, leaving 14 bases between the germline ends. Germline V lookup: CDR1 MDHEN, CDR2 SYDVKM. The CDR3 totals 13 residues. CDR3 sequence reads: CAGSKLPNTEAFF. The DNA of the CDR3 is TGTGCCGGCTCCAAACTCCCGAACACTGAAGCTTTCTTT.

The chain combines TRBV9 with TRBJ2-5; 7 positions match TRBD1. In germline, CDR1 is SGDLS, CDR2 YYNGEE. Trimming at V came to 4 bases and at J to 5 bases, leaving 8 bases not matched to a gene. The CDR3 runs 14 residues. DNA for the CDR3: TGTGCCAGCAGCCCCGGGACAGTTGAGGAGACCCAGTACTTC. Amino acids: CASSPGTVEETQYF. Based on the CDR3 plus reference TRBV9 and TRBJ2-5, the full variable domain is DSGVTQTPKHLITATGQRVTLRCSPRSGDLSVYWYQQSLDQGLQFLIQYYNGEERAKGNILERFSAQQFPDLHSELNLSSLELGDSALYFCASSPGTVEETQYFGPGTRLLVL.

The chain employs TRBV7-3 and TRBJ2-3; D remains ambiguous. Germline V lookup: CDR1 SGHTA, CDR2 FQGTGA. CDR3 length: 15 residues. Trimming left V 2 bases short and J 1 base short, with 10 bases between. The CDR3 bases are TGTGCCAGCAGCTTAGGCACCACTCGCACAGATACGCAGTATTTT. Translation: CASSLGTTRTDTQYF.

The chain carries TRBV7-9 and TRBJ2-1; 7 nucleotides agree with TRBD2. The length of the CDR3 is 13 residues. Germline V gene lookup returns CDR1 SEHNR and CDR2 FQNEAQ (reference sequence). Unmatched junction bases numbered 4, after V lost 3 bases and J lost 8 bases. In DNA, the CDR3 is TGTGCCAGCAGCTTCAATCTAGCGGATGAGCAGTTCTTC. Protein: CASSFNLADEQFF.

The chain uses TRBV14 and TRBJ1-2; D possibly corresponds to TRBD1 (6 bases). Germline V gene data show CDR1 as SGHDN and CDR2 as FVKESK. This CDR3 region has 14 residues. The V gene lost 1 base and the J gene lost 8 bases, with 14 bases spanning the gap. CDR3 region: CASSQGSGAIGYTF. The CDR3 DNA reads TGTGCCAGCAGCCAAGGTTCAGGGGCTATCGGCTACACCTTC. Using reference TRBV14 and TRBJ1-2 for the parts outside the CDR3, the full variable domain is EAGVTQFPSHSVIEKGQTVTLRCDPISGHDNLYWYRRVMGKEIKFLLHFVKESKQDESGMPNNRFLAERTGGTYSTLKVQPAELEDSGVYFCASSQGSGAIGYTFGSGTRLTVV.

The chain recombines TRBV30 with TRBJ2-7; 7 positions agree with TRBD1. The CDR3 totals 11 residues. The trim removed 5 bases at V and 7 bases at J, leaving 5 bases unmatched. Germline V CDR1 and CDR2: GTSNPN, SVGIG (reference sequence). In nucleotides, the CDR3 is TGTGCCTGGGTGAGGGGGCGGGAGCAGTACTTC. Its protein product is CAWVRGREQYF.

The J gene is TRBJ2-7, the V gene TRBV19; TRBD2 agrees at 9 bases. The CDR3 is 13 residues long. Germline trimming cut 10 bases from V and 6 bases from J; bases unmatched to any gene: 10. The germline gives CDR1 LNHDA, CDR2 SQIVND (reference sequence). CDR3 nucleotides: TGTGCCACCTCTAGCGGGGCGGCTCTCGAGCAGTACTTC. Protein sequence: CATSSGAALEQYF.

Worth noting for this clone: The same CDR3 also results from other DNA sequences found in this sample. V gene TRBV7-8 combines with J gene TRBJ1-1; TRBD1 aligns across 7 bases. V was pared by 0 bases and J by 0 bases, with 1 base of the junction left unmatched. CDR1 and CDR2 from the germline V gene are SGHVS and FQNEAQ. There are 15 residues in the CDR3. The CDR3 loop is CASSLATGLNTEAFF. In DNA form, the CDR3 reads TGTGCCAGCAGCTTAGCGACAGGGTTGAACACTGAAGCTTTCTTT.

This rearrangement joins TRBV7-2 to TRBJ1-1, with D maybe TRBD1 (5 bases). The germline V gene has CDR1 SGHTA and CDR2 FQGNSA. V dropped 2 bases and J dropped 4 bases, with 11 bases sitting between them. The CDR3 contains 14 residues. The CDR3 protein is CASSLTGDGTEAFF. The CDR3 coding sequence is TGTGCCAGCAGCTTAACGGGGGACGGCACTGAAGCTTTCTTT.

This rearrangement joins TRBV15 to TRBJ1-5, with D maybe TRBD1 (5 bases). V lost 2 bases, J lost 4 bases, and 21 bases lay in between. Germline lookup yields CDR1 LNHNV and CDR2 YYDKDF (reference sequence). The CDR3 is 18 residues long. The CDR3 DNA is TGTGCCACCAGCAGATTCGGACACACAGCAACCCCAAATCAGCCCCAGCATTTT. The encoded protein is CATSRFGHTATPNQPQHF.

This clone came up once. The genes are TRBV5-1 and TRBJ2-1, with 12 bases lining up with TRBD2. The CDR3 contains 15 residues. Germline CDR1 and CDR2: SGHRS and YFSETQ. J gave up 8 bases and V 4 bases, and 7 bases lay outside the gene matches. The CDR3 nucleotides are TGCGCCAGCAGCGACGGACTAGCGGGGTGGGATGAGCAGTTCTTC. Translating it yields CASSDGLAGWDEQFF.

The J gene is TRBJ1-1, the V gene TRBV28; 9 bases align to TRBD1. V lost 4 bases to trimming and J lost 10 bases; unmatched junction nucleotides: 13. Germline V gene data show CDR1 as MDHEN and CDR2 as SYDVKM. This CDR3 region has 15 residues. The CDR3 reads CASSSLRTGARVAFF. DNA of the CDR3: TGTGCCAGCAGTTCTCTGAGGACAGGGGCGAGGGTAGCTTTCTTT.

This rearrangement joins TRBV6-5 to TRBJ2-2, with D perhaps TRBD1 or TRBD2 (5 bases each). With 5 bases removed from V and 4 bases from J, the gap between germline ends came to 14 bases. Germline V gene lookup returns CDR1 MNHEY and CDR2 SVGAGI. This CDR3 has 15 amino acids. CDR3 sequence reads: CASSPGAGRTGELFF. For the CDR3, the DNA is TGTGCCAGCAGTCCCGGGGCAGGGCGCACCGGGGAGCTGTTTTTT.

This sequence joins TRBV7-9 and TRBJ2-7; the match to TRBD1 covers 9 bases. V trimming: 5 bases; J trimming: 0 bases; junction bases outside the gene matches: 11. CDR1 and CDR2 (germline): SEHNR, FQNEAQ (reference sequence). CDR3 length: 17 residues. Here the CDR3 reads CASSLSRRTGASYEQYF. For the CDR3, the DNA is TGTGCCAGCAGCCTAAGCCGGCGGACAGGGGCCTCCTACGAGCAGTACTTC.

This clone was detected once. This chain links TRBV7-3 with TRBJ2-1; perhaps TRBD2 as D (6 bases). The V and J ends lost 5 bases and 1 base respectively, with 15 bases between them. The CDR3 loop spans 16 amino acids. Germline assignment: CDR1 SGHTA and CDR2 FQGTGA. The CDR3 bases are TGTGCCAGCAGCCCCCGGGCGGGAAGGTCCTACAATGAGCAGTTCTTC. Translating it yields CASSPRAGRSYNEQFF.

Details on this clone: The junction departs from germline at one end; a sequencing error may be responsible. Other nucleotide sequences from this sample produce the same CDR3. The chain uses TRBV11-1 and TRBJ2-5; no clear D. The CDR3 is 11 amino acids. Germline CDR1 is SGHAT and CDR2 is FQDESV (reference sequence). CDR3 coding DNA: TGTGCCAGTAGCTTAGCAGAGACCCAGTACTTC. Translation: CASSLAETQYF.